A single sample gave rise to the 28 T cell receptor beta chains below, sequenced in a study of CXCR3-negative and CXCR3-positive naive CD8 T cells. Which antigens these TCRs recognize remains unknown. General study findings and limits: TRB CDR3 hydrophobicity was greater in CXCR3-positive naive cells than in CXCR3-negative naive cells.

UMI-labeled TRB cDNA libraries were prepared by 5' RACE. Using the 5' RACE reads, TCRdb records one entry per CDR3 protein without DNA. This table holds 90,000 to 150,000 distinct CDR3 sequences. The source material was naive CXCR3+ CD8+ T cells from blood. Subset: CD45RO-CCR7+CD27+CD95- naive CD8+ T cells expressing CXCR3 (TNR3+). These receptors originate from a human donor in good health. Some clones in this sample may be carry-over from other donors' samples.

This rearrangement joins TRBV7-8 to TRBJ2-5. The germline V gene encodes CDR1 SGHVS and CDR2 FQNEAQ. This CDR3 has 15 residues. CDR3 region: CASSLAGGNQETQYF.

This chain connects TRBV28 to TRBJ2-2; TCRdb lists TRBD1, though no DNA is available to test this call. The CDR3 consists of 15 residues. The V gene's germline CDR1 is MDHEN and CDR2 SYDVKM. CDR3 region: CASSVRTGYTGELFF.

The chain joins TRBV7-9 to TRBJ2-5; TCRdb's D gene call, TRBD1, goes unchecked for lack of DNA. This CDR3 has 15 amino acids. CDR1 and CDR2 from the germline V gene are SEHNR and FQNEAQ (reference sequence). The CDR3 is CASSPATGAQETQYF.

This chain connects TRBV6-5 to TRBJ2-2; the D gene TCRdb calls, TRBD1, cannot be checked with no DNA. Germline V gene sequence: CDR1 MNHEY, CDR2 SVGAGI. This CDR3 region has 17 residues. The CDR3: CASKLEGTGYRTGELFF.

The CDR3 sequence is CASSQDVGDPPSYEQYF. The rearrangement links TRBV3-1 to TRBJ2-7; lacking DNA, the TRBD2 call made by TCRdb goes unchecked. This CDR3 has 17 residues. Per the germline V gene, CDR1 is LGHDT and CDR2 is YNNKEL (reference sequence).

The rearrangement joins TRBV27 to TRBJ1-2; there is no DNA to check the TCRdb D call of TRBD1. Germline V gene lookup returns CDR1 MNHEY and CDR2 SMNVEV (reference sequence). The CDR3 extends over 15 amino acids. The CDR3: CASSLRSGGNYGYTF.

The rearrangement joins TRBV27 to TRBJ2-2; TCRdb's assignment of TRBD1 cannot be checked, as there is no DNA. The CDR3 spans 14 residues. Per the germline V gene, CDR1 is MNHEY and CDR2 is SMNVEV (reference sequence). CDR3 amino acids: CASTWGLGAGELFF.

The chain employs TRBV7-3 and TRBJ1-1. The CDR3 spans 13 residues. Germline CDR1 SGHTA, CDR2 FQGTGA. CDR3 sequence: CASSVSGITEAFF.

CDR3 residues: CASSLPGQGETQYF. V usage is TRBV28 and J usage is TRBJ2-5; lacking DNA, the TRBD1 call made by TCRdb goes unchecked. The CDR3 loop spans 14 amino acids. The germline gives CDR1 MDHEN, CDR2 SYDVKM. The entire variable domain, with the rest obtained from reference TRBV28 and TRBJ2-5, is as follows: DVKVTQSSRYLVKRTGEKVFLECVQDMDHENMFWYRQDPGLGLRLIYFSYDVKMKEKGDIPEGYSVSREKKERFSLILESASTNQTSMYLCASSLPGQGETQYFGPGTRLLVL.

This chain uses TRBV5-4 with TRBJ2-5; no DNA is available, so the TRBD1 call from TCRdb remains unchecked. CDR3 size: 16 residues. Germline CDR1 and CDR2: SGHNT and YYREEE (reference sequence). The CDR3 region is CASSGSGTAKRGTQYF.

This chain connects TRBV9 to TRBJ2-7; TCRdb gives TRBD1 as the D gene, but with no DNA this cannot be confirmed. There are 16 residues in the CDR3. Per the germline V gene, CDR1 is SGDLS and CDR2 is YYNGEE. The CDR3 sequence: CASSVSGQGSAYEQYF.

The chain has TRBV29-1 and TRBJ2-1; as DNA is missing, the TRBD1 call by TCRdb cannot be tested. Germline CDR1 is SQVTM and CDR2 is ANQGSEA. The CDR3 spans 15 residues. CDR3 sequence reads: CSVGSSWGPLAEQFF.

The CDR3 is CASSLLFGDMTGAEQYF. The rearrangement links TRBV28 to TRBJ2-7; TCRdb selects TRBD1, and the lack of DNA leaves this call unchecked. The CDR3 is made up of 17 amino acids. Germline V CDR1 and CDR2: MDHEN, SYDVKM.

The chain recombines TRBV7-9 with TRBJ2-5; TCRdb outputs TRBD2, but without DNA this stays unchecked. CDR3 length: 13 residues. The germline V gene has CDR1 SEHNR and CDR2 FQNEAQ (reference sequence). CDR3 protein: CASSPQSQETQYF.

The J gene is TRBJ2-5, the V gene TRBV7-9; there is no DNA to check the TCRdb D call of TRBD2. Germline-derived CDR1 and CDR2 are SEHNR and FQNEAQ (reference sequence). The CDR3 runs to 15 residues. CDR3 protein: CASSSTKRSHETQYF. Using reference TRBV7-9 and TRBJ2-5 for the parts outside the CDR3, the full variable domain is DTGVSQNPRHKITKRGQNVTFRCDPISEHNRLYWYRQTLGQGPEFLTYFQNEAQLEKSRLLSDRFSAERPKGSFSTLEIQRTEQGDSAMYLCASSSTKRSHETQYFGPGTRLLVL.

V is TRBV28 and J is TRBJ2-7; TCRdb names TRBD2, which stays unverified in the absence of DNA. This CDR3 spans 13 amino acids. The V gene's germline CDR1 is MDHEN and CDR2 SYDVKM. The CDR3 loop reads CATGTGTADEQYF.

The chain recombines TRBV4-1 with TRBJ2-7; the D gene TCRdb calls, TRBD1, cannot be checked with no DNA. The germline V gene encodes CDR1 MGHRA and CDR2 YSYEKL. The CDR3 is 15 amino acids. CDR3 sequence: CASSQAQGEWYEQYF.

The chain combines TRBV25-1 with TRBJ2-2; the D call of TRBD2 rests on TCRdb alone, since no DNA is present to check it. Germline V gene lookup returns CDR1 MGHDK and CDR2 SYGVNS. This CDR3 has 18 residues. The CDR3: CASSGAAEHVSNTGELFF.

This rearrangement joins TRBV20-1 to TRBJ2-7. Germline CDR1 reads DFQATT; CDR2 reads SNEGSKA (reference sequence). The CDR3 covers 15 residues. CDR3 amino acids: CSARDATGGSYEQYF.

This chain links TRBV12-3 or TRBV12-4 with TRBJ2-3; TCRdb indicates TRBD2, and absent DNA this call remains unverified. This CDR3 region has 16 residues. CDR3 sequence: CASSPQDYGSTDTQYF.

Here the CDR3 reads CASSPYRDALHEQYF. The gene calls are TRBV14 and TRBJ2-7; without DNA, the TCRdb call of TRBD1 cannot be checked. The CDR3 has 15 amino acids. Germline assignment: CDR1 SGHDN and CDR2 FVKESK.

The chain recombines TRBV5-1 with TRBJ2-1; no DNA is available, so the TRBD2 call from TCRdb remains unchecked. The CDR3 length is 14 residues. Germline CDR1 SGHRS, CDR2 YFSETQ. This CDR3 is CASSPWTSGGEQFF.

The CDR3 is CASSILGTLYNEQFF. V gene TRBV7-9 combines with J gene TRBJ2-1; absent DNA, TCRdb's TRBD1 call cannot be checked. The CDR3 covers 15 residues. CDR1 is SEHNR and CDR2 is FQNEAQ in the germline V gene (reference sequence). Together with reference TRBV7-9 and TRBJ2-1, the CDR3 gives the full variable domain: DTGVSQNPRHKITKRGQNVTFRCDPISEHNRLYWYRQTLGQGPEFLTYFQNEAQLEKSRLLSDRFSAERPKGSFSTLEIQRTEQGDSAMYLCASSILGTLYNEQFFGPGTRLTVL.

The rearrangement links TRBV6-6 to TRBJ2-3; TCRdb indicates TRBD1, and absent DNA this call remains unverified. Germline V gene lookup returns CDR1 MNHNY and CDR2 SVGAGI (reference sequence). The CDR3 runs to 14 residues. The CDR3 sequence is CASSGGGSTDTQYF.

CDR3 sequence reads: CASSQTSGSYNEQFF. The chain has TRBV13 and TRBJ2-1; TCRdb designates TRBD2, a call that cannot be tested without DNA. Germline lookup yields CDR1 PRHDT and CDR2 FYEKMQ (reference sequence). This CDR3 has 15 amino acids.

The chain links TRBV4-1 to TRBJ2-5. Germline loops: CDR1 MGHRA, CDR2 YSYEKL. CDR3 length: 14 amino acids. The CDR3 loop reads CASSPNILVETQYF.

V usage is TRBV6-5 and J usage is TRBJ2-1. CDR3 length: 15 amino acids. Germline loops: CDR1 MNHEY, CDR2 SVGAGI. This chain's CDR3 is CASRRSGSSYNEQFF.

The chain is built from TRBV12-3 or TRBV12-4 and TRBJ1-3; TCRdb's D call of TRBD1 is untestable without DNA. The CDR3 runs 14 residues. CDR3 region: CASSPGTDGNTIYF.